The TCR beta chain under discussion was sequenced for a study of blood T cell repertoires in COVID-19. The wider study: Material from acute and convalescent COVID-19 was sourced from the United States, Italy and Spain. Sources were T cells, B-cell-depleted T cells, or PBMCs; the material itself was cDNA or gDNA.

Authors' methods: Estimated nucleated cell counts came from reference gene primer amplification. Method: immunoSEQ multiplex PCR; TCRdb's copy keeps in-frame clones and lacks some. V and J calls and clone size are given by that table; D and trimming were obtained from the DNA. This table holds some 140,000 clones, 65% to 90% found once. The CDR3 is 15 residues long. The V and J ends lost 0 bases and 5 bases, in that order; junction bases with no gene match: 5. The germline gives CDR1 SGHRS, CDR2 YFSETQ. What was sequenced was peripheral blood. This chain links TRBV5-1 with TRBJ2-3; TRBD1 matches at 8 bases. The receptor was isolated from a woman aged 55-69 years with active or convalescent COVID-19. CDR3 region: CASSLDRGLGDTQYF. DNA of the CDR3: TGCGCCAGCAGCTTGGACAGGGGGTTGGGAGATACGCAGTATTTT. The entire variable domain, with the rest obtained from reference TRBV5-1 and TRBJ2-3, is as follows: KAGVTQTPRYLIKTRGQQVTLSCSPISGHRSVSWYQQTPGQGLQFLFEYFSETQRNKGNFPGRFSGRQFSNSRSEMNVSTLELGDSALYLCASSLDRGLGDTQYFGPGTRLTVL.